The sequence of this T cell receptor beta chain was determined in a study of blood T cell repertoires in COVID-19. Study-level background: Italy, Spain and the United States were the sources of the convalescent and acute COVID-19 samples. Nucleic acid was either cDNA or gDNA, and it came from T cells, B-cell-depleted T cells, or PBMCs.

Here immunoSEQ multiplex PCR was the method, and the copy in TCRdb shows in-frame clones only, minus some. This table has fewer than 250,000 clones, about 83% appearing once. V dropped 5 bases and J dropped 0 bases, with 11 bases sitting between them. Germline V gene lookup returns CDR1 LGHDT and CDR2 YNNKEL (reference sequence). The CDR3 runs 14 residues. The sample comprised peripheral blood. This receptor was identified in a human donor in a cohort sampled during active COVID-19. The V and J genes are TRBV3-1 (or the pseudogene TRBV3-2) and TRBJ2-7; D perhaps matches TRBD1 (6 bases). CDR3 sequence: CASSFRDISYEQYF. The CDR3 DNA reads as TGTGCCAGCAGCTTCCGGGACATCTCCTACGAGCAGTACTTC.